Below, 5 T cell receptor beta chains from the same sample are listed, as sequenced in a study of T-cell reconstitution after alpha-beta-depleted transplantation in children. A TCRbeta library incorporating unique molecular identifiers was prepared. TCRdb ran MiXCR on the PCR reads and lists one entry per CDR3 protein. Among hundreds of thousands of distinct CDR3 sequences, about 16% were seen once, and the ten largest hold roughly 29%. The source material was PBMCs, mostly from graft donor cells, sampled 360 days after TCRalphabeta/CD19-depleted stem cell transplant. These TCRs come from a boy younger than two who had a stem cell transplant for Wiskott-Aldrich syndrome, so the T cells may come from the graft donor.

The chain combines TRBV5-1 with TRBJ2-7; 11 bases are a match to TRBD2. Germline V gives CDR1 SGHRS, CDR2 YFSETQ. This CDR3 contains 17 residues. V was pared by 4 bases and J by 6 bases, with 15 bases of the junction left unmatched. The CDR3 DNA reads TGCGCCAGCAGCGTTTACAGTCGACTAGCGGGAAAATCCGAGCAGTACTTC. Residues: CASSVYSRLAGKSEQYF.

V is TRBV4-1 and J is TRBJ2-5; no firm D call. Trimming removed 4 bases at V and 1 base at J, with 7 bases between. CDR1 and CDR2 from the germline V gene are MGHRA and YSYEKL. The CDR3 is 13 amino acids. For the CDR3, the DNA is TGCGCCAGCAGCCCACAGCTCCAAGAGACCCAGTACTTC. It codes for CASSPQLQETQYF.

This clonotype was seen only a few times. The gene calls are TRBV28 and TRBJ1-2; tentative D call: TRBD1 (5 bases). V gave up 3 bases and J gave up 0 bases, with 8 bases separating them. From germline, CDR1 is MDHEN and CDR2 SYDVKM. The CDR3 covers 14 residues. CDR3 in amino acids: CASSFGGPNYGYTF. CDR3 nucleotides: TGTGCCAGCAGTTTTGGGGGTCCTAACTATGGCTACACCTTC.

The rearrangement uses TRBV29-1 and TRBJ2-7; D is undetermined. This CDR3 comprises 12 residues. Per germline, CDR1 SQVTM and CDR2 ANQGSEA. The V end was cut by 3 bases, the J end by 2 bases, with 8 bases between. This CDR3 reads CSVEGRTYEQYF. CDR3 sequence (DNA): TGCAGCGTTGAGGGCAGAACCTACGAGCAGTACTTC.

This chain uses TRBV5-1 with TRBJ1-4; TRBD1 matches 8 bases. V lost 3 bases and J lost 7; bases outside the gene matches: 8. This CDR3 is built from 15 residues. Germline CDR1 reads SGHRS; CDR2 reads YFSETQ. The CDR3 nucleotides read TGCGCCAGCAGCTCGGACAGGGCGGGAGGTGAAAAACTGTTTTTT. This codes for CASSSDRAGGEKLFF.